This entry lists 7 T cell receptor beta chains sequenced from one sample in a study of T cell responses to AZD1222 COVID-19 vaccine. The protocol was immunoSEQ multiplex PCR, while the TCRdb copy is restricted to in-frame clones and leaves out a portion. This table has roughly 130,000 clones, around 91% appearing once. The specimen was peripheral blood, collected on day 0 of AZD1222 vaccination. The receptors here all came from an adult in good health.

V and J are TRBV6-2 or TRBV6-3 and TRBJ1-6, with TRBD1 identical over 7 bases. The CDR3 runs 15 residues. The junction had 5 bases not matched to a gene; V was cut back by 2 bases and J by 7 bases. Germline CDR1 is MNHEY and CDR2 is SVGEGT. DNA for the CDR3: TGTGCCAGCAGTTACCGACAGGGCGACAATTCACCCCTCCACTTT. Encoded protein: CASSYRQGDNSPLHF.

This chain connects TRBV5-6 to TRBJ1-1; D gene unclear. Germline V gives CDR1 SGHDT, CDR2 YYEEEE. The CDR3 contains 15 residues. The V end was cut by 1 base, the J end by 1 base, with 11 bases between. The CDR3 here is CASSLLTNSNTEAFF. CDR3 DNA: TGTGCCAGCAGCTTGTTAACCAATTCGAACACTGAAGCTTTCTTT.

The chain combines TRBV3-1 (or the pseudogene TRBV3-2) with TRBJ1-2; D is undetermined. The CDR3 runs to 15 residues. V was cut by 4 bases and J by 2 bases, with 14 bases left in between. Per germline, CDR1 LGHDT and CDR2 YNNKEL (reference sequence). DNA for the CDR3: TGTGCCAGCAGCCCTACATGGAGTTCGAACTATGGCTACACCTTC. Protein: CASSPTWSSNYGYTF.

The chain links TRBV29-1 to TRBJ1-1; 8 bases agree with TRBD1. This CDR3 has 14 residues. V lost 3 bases, J lost 8 bases, and 11 bases stayed unmatched. Germline V CDR1 and CDR2: SQVTM, ANQGSEA. CDR3 amino acids: CSVDRGQGGYEAFF. DNA for the CDR3: TGCAGCGTTGACCGCGGACAGGGAGGGTACGAAGCTTTCTTT.

The V and J genes are TRBV18 and TRBJ2-2; possible D gene TRBD2, 5 bases. CDR3 length: 16 amino acids. Germline V gives CDR1 KGHSH, CDR2 LQKENI. V shed 1 base and J shed 4 bases, with 13 bases lying between them. The CDR3 DNA reads TGTGCCAGCTCACCACAAATTGACGGGGTCACCGGGGAGCTGTTTTTT. Encoded protein: CASSPQIDGVTGELFF.

The CDR3 sequence is CASSPGHSNTEAFF. DNA for the CDR3: TGTGCCAGCAGCCCAGGACACTCGAACACTGAAGCTTTCTTT. The chain has TRBV9 and TRBJ1-1, with a tentative D call TRBD1 (5 bases). The ends were cut back, 4 bases at V and 1 base at J, with 11 bases in the middle. The germline V gene has CDR1 SGDLS and CDR2 YYNGEE. The CDR3 is 14 amino acids. The full variable domain, in which reference TRBV9 and TRBJ1-1 provide the parts outside the CDR3, is DSGVTQTPKHLITATGQRVTLRCSPRSGDLSVYWYQQSLDQGLQFLIQYYNGEERAKGNILERFSAQQFPDLHSELNLSSLELGDSALYFCASSPGHSNTEAFFGQGTRLTVV.

The chain links TRBV5-8 to TRBJ2-7; TRBD1 aligns across 9 bases. Germline trimming cut 1 base from V and 6 bases from J; bases unmatched to any gene: 11. Looked up from germline, CDR1 is SGHTS and CDR2 is YDEGEE. The CDR3 has 16 amino acids. CDR3 protein: CASSLPGTGSGSEQYV. In DNA form, the CDR3 reads TGTGCCAGCAGCTTGCCCGGGACAGGGTCTGGCTCCGAGCAGTACGTC.